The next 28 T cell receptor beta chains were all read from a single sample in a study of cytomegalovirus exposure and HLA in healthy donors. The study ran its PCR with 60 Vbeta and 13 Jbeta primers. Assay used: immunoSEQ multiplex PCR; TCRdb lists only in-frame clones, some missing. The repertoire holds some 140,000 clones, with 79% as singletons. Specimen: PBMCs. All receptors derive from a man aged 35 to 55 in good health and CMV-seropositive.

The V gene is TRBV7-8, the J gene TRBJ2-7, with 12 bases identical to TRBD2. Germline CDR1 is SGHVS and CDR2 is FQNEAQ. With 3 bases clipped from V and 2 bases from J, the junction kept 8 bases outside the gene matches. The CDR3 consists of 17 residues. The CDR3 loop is CASSFPDRTSGTYEQYF. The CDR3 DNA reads TGTGCCAGCAGCTTTCCGGATCGGACTAGCGGGACCTACGAGCAGTACTTC.

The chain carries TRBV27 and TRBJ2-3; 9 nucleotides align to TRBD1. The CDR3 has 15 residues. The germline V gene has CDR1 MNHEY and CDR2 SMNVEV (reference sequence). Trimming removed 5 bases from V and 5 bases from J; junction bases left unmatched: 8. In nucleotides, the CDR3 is TGTGCCAGCAGTCGCCGGGACAGGGCTGGAGATACGCAGTATTTT. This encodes CASSRRDRAGDTQYF.

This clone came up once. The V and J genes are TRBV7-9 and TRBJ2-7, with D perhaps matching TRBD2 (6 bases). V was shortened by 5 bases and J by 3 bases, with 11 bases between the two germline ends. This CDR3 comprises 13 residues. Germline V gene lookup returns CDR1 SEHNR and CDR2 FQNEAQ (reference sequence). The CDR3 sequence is CASSRDSHYEQYF. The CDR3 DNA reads TGTGCCAGCAGCCGGGACTCCCACTACGAGCAGTACTTC.

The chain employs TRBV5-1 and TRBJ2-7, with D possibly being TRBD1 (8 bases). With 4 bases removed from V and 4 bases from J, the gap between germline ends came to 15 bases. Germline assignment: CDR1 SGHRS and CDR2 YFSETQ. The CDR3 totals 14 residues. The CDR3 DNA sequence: TGCGCCAGCAGCGGCGACAGGGGAGGGTACGAGCAGTACTTC. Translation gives CASSGDRGGYEQYF.

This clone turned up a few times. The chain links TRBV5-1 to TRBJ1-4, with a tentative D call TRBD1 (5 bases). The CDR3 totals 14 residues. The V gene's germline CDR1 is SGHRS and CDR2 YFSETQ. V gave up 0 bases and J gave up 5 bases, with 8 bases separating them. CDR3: CASSLAPGNEKLFF. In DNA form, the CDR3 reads TGCGCCAGCAGCTTGGCCCCAGGGAATGAAAAACTGTTTTTT.

The CDR3 here is CASSLSGLGNTEAFF. The CDR3 DNA is TGTGCCAGCAGTTTATCTGGGCTCGGGAACACTGAAGCTTTCTTT. The rearrangement joins TRBV28 to TRBJ1-1, with D hard to call. CDR3 size: 15 residues. The germline CDR1 and CDR2 sequences are MDHEN and SYDVKM. Trimming cost V 1 base and J 1 base, with 10 bases left between them.

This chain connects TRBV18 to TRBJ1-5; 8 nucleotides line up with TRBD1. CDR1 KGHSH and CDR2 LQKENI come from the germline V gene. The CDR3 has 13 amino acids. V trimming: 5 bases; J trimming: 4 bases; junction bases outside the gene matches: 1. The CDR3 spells CASSRQGNQPQHF. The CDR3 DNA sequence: TGTGCCAGCTCAAGACAGGGGAATCAGCCCCAGCATTTT.

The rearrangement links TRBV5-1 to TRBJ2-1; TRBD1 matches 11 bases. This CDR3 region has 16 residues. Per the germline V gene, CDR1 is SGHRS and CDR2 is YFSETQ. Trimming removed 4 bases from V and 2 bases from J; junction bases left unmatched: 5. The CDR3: CASSPGTGGPYNEQFF. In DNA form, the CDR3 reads TGCGCCAGCAGCCCGGGGACAGGGGGGCCCTACAATGAGCAGTTCTTC.

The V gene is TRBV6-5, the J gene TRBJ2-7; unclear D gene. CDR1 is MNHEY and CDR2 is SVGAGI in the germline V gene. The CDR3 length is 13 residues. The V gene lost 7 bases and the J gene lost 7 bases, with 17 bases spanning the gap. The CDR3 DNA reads TGTGCCAGCACCGACCCTCTTTACGGGGAGCAGTACTTC. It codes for CASTDPLYGEQYF.

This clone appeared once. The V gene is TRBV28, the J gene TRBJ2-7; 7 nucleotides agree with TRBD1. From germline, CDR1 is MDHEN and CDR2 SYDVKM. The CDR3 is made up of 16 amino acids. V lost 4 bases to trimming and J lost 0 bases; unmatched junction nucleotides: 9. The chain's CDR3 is CASSSPIRDSSYEQYF. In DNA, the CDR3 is TGTGCCAGCAGTTCTCCAATCCGGGACAGCTCCTACGAGCAGTACTTC.

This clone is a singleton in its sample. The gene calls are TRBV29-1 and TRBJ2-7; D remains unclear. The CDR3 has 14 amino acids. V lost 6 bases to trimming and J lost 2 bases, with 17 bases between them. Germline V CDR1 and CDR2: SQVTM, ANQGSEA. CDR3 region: CSVESNRNPYEQYF. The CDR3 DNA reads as TGCAGCGTGGAATCCAACAGAAACCCCTACGAGCAGTACTTC.

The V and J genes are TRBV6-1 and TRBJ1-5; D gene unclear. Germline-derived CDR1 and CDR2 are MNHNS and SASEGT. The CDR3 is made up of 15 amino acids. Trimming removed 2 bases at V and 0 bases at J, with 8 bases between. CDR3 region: CASSEQDYSNQPQHF. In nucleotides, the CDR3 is TGTGCCAGCAGTGAACAGGATTATAGCAATCAGCCCCAGCATTTT.

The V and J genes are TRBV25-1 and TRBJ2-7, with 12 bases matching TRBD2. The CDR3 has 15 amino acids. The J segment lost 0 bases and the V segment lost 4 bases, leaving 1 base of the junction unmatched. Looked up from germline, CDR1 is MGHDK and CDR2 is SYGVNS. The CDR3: CASSGTSGVSYEQYF. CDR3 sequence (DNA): TGTGCCAGCAGTGGGACTAGCGGGGTCTCCTACGAGCAGTACTTC.

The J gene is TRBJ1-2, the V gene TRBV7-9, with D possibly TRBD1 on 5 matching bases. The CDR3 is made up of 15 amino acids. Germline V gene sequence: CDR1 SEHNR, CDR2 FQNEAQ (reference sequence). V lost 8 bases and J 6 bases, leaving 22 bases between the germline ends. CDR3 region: CASGGDGRRLDGYTF. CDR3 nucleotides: TGTGCCAGCGGGGGGGACGGCCGGAGGTTGGATGGCTACACCTTC.

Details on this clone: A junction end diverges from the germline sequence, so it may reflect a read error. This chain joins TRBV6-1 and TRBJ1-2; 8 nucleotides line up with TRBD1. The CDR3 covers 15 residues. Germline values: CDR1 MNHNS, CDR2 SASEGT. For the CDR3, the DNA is TGTGTCAGCAGCCGGACAGGGAGGCTGGACTATGGCTACACCTTC. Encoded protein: CVSSRTGRLDYGYTF.

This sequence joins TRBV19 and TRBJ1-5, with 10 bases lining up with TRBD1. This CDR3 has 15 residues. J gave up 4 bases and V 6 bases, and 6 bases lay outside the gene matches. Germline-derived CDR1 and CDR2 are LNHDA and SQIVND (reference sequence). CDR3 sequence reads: CASRGTGVGNQPQHF. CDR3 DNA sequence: TGTGCCAGTAGGGGGACAGGGGTTGGTAATCAGCCCCAGCATTTT. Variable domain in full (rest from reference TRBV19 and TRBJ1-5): DGGITQSPKYLFRKEGQNVTLSCEQNLNHDAMYWYRQDPGQGLRLIYYSQIVNDFQKGDIAEGYSVSREKKESFPLTVTSAQKNPTAFYLCASRGTGVGNQPQHFGDGTRLSIL.

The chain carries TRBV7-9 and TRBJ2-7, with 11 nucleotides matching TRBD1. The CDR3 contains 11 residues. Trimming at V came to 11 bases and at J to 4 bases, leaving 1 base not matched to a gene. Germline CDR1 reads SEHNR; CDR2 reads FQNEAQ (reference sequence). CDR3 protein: CAGQGAYEQYF. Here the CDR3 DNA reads TGTGCCGGACAGGGGGCGTACGAGCAGTACTTC. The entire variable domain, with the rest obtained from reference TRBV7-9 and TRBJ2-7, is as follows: DTGVSQNPRHKITKRGQNVTFRCDPISEHNRLYWYRQTLGQGPEFLTYFQNEAQLEKSRLLSDRFSAERPKGSFSTLEIQRTEQGDSAMYLCAGQGAYEQYFGPGTRLTVT.

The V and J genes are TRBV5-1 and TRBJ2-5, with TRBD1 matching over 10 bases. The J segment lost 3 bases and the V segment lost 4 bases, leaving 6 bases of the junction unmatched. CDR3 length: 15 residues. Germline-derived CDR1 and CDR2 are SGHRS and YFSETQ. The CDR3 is CASSLFGTGEETQYF. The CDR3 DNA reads TGCGCCAGCAGCCTGTTCGGGACAGGGGAAGAGACCCAGTACTTC.

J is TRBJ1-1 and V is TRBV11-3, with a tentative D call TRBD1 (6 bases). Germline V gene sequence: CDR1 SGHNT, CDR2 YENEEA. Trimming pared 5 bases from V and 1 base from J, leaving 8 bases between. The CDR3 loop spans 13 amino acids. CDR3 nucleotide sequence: TGTGCCAGCAGCAGGACAGCGAACACTGAAGCTTTCTTT. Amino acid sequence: CASSRTANTEAFF.

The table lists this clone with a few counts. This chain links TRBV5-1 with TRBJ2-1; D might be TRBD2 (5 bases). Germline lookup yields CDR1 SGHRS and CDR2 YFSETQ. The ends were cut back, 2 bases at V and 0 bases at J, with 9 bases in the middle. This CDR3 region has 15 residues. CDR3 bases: TGCGCCAGCAGCTTCCAGCGGAGCTCCTACAATGAGCAGTTCTTC. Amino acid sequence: CASSFQRSSYNEQFF.

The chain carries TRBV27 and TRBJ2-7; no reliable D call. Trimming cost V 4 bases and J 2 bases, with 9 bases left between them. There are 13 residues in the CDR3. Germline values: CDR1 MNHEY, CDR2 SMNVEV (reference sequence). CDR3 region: CASSWSRPYEQYF. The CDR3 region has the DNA TGTGCCAGCAGTTGGAGTCGACCCTACGAGCAGTACTTC.

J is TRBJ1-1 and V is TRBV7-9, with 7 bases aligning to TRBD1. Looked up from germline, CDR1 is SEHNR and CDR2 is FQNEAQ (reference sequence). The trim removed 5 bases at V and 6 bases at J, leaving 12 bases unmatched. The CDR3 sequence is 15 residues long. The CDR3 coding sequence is TGTGCCAGCAGCACCGACAGGGACCTTGGGCCTGAAGCTTTCTTT. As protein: CASSTDRDLGPEAFF.

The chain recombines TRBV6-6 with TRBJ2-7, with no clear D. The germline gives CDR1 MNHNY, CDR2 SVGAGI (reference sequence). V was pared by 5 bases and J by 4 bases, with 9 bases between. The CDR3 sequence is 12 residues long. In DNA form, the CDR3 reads TGTGCCAGCAGTAAAGAGAGTTACGAGCAGTACTTC. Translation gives CASSKESYEQYF.

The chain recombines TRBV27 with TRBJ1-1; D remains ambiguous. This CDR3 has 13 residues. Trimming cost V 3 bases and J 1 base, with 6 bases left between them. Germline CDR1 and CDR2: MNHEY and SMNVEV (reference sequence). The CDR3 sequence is CASSFGANTEAFF. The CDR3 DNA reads TGTGCCAGCAGTTTCGGTGCGAACACTGAAGCTTTCTTT.

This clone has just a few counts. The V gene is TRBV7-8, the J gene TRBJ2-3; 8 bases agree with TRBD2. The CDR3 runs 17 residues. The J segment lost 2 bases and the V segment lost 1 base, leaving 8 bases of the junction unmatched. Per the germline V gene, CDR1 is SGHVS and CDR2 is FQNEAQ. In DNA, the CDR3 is TGTGCCAGCAGCTTAGGGGCGGGAGGACCCCCCACAGATACGCAGTATTTT. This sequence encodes CASSLGAGGPPTDTQYF.

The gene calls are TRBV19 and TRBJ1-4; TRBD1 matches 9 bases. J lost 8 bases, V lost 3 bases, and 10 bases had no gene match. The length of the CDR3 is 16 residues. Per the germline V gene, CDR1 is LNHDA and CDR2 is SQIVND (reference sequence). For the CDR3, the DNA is TGTGCCAGTAGTATTCTACCGGGACAGGGCTTCGAAAAACTGTTTTTT. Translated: CASSILPGQGFEKLFF.

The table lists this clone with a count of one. The CDR3 region is CASSGTSGRRASTDTQYF. CDR3 sequence (DNA): TGTGCCAGCAGTGGGACTAGCGGGAGGAGAGCAAGCACAGATACGCAGTATTTT. The V gene is TRBV2, the J gene TRBJ2-3; 14 bases map to TRBD2. CDR3 length: 18 residues. Losses at the gene ends were 4 bases for V and 0 bases for J; bases not matched to a gene: 6. The germline CDR1 and CDR2 sequences are SNHLY and FYNNEI.

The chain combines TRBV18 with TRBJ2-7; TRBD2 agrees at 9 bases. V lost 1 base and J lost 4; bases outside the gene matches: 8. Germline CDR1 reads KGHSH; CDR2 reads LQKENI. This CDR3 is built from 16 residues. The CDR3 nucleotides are TGTGCCAGCTCACCACGGGTTTGGACTAGCGAGTACGAGCAGTACTTC. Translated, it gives CASSPRVWTSEYEQYF.